This note documents a single T cell receptor (beta chain) sequence. These data are taken from a study of blood T cell repertoires in COVID-19. Study as a whole: The samples span acute and convalescent COVID-19 from the United States, Italy and Spain.

TCRdb's copy holds only in-frame clones and misses some; the assay was immunoSEQ multiplex PCR. The sample has over 50,000 clones; about nine tenths are singletons. The sequenced sample was peripheral blood. The sequence was obtained from a human donor in a cohort sampled during active COVID-19.

CDR3 DNA: TGTGCCAGCAGCTTAGAGCCCTTTGACGAGCAGTACTTC. Translated: CASSLEPFDEQYF. The chain joins TRBV5-4 to TRBJ2-7; no firm D call. V was shortened by 2 bases and J by 5 bases, with 11 bases between the two germline ends. Per the germline V gene, CDR1 is SGHNT and CDR2 is YYREEE (reference sequence). The CDR3 extends over 13 amino acids. The whole variable domain, filled in from reference TRBV5-4 and TRBJ2-7, reads ETGVTQSPTHLIKTRGQQVTLRCSSQSGHNTVSWYQQALGQGPQFIFQYYREEENGRGNFPPRFSGLQFPNYSSELNVNALELDDSALYLCASSLEPFDEQYFGPGTRLTVT.